These 5 T cell receptor beta chains came from one sample sequenced in a study of post-analysis software for immune sequencing data. No antigen is known for these receptors. Notes on the study in general: About 5 TRBV segments appeared more often in patients than in controls, and TRBV5-6, TRBV5-1 and TRBV20-1 were among these.

Unique molecular identifiers tagged the TCR beta cDNA libraries. MiXCR, applied by TCRdb to the PCR reads, yields one record per CDR3 protein. The table lists 350,000 to 500,000 distinct CDR3 sequences, 30% to 45% of them singletons, with approximately 7.6% in the top ten. Sequences were obtained from blood. These receptors came from a girl aged 2-9 years with multiple sclerosis.

The V call is TRBV7-6, the J call TRBJ2-5, with TRBD2 identical over 10 bases. Losses at the gene ends were 2 bases for V and 3 bases for J; bases not matched to a gene: 6. Germline V gene sequence: CDR1 SGHVS, CDR2 FNYEAQ. This CDR3 is 16 amino acids long. CDR3 in DNA: TGTGCCAGCAGCTTATGGCTAGCGGGAGTCGAAGAGACCCAGTACTTC. Its protein is CASSLWLAGVEETQYF.

In this sample, this clonotype turned up a few times. The chain recombines TRBV9 with TRBJ2-5, with D perhaps TRBD1 or TRBD2 (5 bases each). This CDR3 is 15 amino acids long. The V gene lost 4 bases and the J gene lost 11 bases, with 24 bases spanning the gap. CDR1 is SGDLS, CDR2 YYNGEE, per germline. Here the CDR3 reads CASSRTGTTLGEQYF. CDR3 coding DNA: TGTGCCAGCAGCAGGACCGGGACCACTCTGGGTGAGCAGTACTTC.

The J gene is TRBJ2-7, the V gene TRBV6-5; D is unresolved. This CDR3 region has 16 residues. CDR1 is MNHEY, CDR2 SVGAGI, per germline. Trimming removed 0 bases from V and 0 bases from J, with 12 bases in between. The chain's CDR3 is CASSYSNSLSSYEQYF. In DNA form, the CDR3 reads TGTGCCAGCAGTTACTCGAACAGTTTAAGCTCCTACGAGCAGTACTTC.

This clonotype showed up just a few times. V and J are TRBV6-5 and TRBJ2-7; 7 bases match TRBD1. CDR1 MNHEY and CDR2 SVGAGI come from the germline V gene. The CDR3 length is 15 residues. V dropped 2 bases and J dropped 0; count of bases not matched to a gene: 4. CDR3 loop: CASSYGTVNSYEQYF. DNA of the CDR3: TGTGCCAGCAGTTACGGGACAGTGAACTCCTACGAGCAGTACTTC.

This clonotype has just a few counts. The chain employs TRBV29-1 and TRBJ2-1; 11 bases match TRBD1. This CDR3 has 14 amino acids. The ends lost 7 bases at V and 2 bases at J; junction bases unmatched: 4. Germline values: CDR1 SQVTM, CDR2 ANQGSEA. This chain's CDR3 is CSERGQGAYNEQFF. CDR3 in DNA: TGCAGCGAGAGGGGACAGGGGGCCTACAATGAGCAGTTCTTC.